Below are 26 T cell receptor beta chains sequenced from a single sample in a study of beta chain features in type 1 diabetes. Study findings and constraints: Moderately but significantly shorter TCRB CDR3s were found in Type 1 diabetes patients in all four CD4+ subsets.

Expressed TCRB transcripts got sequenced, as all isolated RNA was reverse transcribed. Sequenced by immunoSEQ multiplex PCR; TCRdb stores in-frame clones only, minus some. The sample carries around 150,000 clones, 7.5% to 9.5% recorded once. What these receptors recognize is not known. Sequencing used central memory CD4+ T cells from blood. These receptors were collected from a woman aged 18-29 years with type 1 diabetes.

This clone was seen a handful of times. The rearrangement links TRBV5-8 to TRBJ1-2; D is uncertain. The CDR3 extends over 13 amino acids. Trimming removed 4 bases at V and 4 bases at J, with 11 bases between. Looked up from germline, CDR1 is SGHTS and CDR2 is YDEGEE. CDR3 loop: CASSPLEFYGYTF. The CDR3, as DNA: TGTGCCAGCAGCCCATTGGAGTTCTATGGCTACACCTTC.

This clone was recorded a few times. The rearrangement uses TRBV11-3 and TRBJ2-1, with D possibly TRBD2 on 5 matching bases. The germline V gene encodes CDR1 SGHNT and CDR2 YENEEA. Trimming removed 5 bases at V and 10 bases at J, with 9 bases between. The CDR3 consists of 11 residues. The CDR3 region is CASSPRLEQFF. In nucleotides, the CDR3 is TGTGCCAGCAGCCCCCGACTAGAGCAGTTCTTC.

The CDR3 is CASSLETSGRSNEQFF. The CDR3 DNA is TGTGCCAGCAGCTTAGAAACTAGCGGGAGGAGCAATGAGCAGTTCTTC. The chain carries TRBV7-6 and TRBJ2-1; 12 bases align to TRBD2. The CDR3 is 16 amino acids. V lost 1 base and J lost 6; bases outside the gene matches: 4. The V gene's germline CDR1 is SGHVS and CDR2 FNYEAQ.

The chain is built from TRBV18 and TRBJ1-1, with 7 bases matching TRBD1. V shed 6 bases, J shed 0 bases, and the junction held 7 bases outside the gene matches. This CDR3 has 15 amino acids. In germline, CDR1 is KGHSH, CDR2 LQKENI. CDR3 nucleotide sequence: TGTGCCAGCTCGACGACAGGGCGTATGAACACTGAAGCTTTCTTT. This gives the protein CASSTTGRMNTEAFF.

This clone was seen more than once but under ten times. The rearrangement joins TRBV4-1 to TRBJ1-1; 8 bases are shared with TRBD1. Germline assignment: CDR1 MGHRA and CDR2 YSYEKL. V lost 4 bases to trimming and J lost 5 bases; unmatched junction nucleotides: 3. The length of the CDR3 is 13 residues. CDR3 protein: CASSPTGVTEAFF. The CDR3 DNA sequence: TGCGCCAGCAGCCCGACAGGGGTGACTGAAGCTTTCTTT.

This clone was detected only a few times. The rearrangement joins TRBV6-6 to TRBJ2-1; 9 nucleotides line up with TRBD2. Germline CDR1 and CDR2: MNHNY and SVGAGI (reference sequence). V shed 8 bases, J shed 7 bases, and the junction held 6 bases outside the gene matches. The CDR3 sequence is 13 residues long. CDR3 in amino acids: CASGVSGGNEQFF. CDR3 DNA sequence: TGTGCCAGCGGTGTTAGCGGGGGAAATGAGCAGTTCTTC.

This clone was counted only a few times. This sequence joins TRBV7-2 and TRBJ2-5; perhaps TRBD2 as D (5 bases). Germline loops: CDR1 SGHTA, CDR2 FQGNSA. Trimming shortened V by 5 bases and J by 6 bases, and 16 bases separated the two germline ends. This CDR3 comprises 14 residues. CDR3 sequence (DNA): TGTGCCAGCAGCCCCCCCGGGGATCGAAAGACCCAGTACTTC. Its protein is CASSPPGDRKTQYF.

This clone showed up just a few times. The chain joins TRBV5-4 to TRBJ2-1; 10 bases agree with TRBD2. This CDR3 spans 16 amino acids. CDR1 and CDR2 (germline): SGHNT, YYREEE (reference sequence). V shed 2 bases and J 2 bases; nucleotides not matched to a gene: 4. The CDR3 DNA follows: TGTGCCAGCAGCTTCTCTAGCGGGAGTACCTACAATGAGCAGTTCTTC. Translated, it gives CASSFSSGSTYNEQFF.

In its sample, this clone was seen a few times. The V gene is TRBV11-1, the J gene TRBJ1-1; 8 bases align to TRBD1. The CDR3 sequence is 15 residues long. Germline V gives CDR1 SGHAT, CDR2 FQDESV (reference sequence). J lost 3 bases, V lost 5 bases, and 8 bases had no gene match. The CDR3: CASSPTYRGDTEAFF. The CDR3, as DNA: TGTGCCAGCAGCCCGACTTACAGGGGGGACACTGAAGCTTTCTTT. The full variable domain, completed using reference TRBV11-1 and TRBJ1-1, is EAEVAQSPRYKITEKSQAVAFWCDPISGHATLYWYRQILGQGPELLVQFQDESVVDDSQLPKDRFSAERLKGVDSTLKIQPAELGDSAMYLCASSPTYRGDTEAFFGQGTRLTVV.

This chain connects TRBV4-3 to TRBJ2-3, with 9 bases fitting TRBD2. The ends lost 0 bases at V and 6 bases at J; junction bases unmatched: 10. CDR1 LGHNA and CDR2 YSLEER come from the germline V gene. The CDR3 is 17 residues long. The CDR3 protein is CASSQDLRGGSLDTQYF. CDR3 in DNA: TGCGCCAGCAGCCAAGATTTGCGGGGGGGGTCACTTGATACGCAGTATTTT.

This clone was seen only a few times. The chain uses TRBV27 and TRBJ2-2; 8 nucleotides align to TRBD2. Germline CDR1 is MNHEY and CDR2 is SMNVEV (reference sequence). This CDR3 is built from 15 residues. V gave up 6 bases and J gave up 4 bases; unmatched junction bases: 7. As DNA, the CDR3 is TGTGCCAGCAGCTCCTTCGGGGGGGGCACCGGGGAGCTGTTTTTT. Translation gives CASSSFGGGTGELFF.

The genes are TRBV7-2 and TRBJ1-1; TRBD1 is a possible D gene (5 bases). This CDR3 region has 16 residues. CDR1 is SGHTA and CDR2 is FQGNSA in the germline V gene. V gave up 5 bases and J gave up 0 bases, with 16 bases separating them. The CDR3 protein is CASSPAAWGVNTEAFF. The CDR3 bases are TGTGCCAGCAGCCCCGCGGCCTGGGGGGTGAACACTGAAGCTTTCTTT. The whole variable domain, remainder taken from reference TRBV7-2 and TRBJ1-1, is GAGVSQSPSNKVTEKGKDVELRCDPISGHTALYWYRQSLGQGLEFLIYFQGNSAPDKSGLPSDRFSAERTGGSVSTLTIQRTQQEDSAVYLCASSPAAWGVNTEAFFGQGTRLTVV.

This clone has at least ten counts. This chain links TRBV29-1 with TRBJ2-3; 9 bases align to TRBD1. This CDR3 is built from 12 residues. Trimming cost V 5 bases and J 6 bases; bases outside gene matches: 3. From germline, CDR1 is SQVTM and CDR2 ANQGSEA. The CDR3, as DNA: TGCAGCGTTAACAGGGGGCCTGATACGCAGTATTTT. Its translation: CSVNRGPDTQYF.

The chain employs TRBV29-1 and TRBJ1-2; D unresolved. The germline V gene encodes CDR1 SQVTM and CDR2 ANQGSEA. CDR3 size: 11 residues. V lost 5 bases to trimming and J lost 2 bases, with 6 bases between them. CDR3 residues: CSVRQNYGYTF. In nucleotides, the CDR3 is TGCAGCGTTCGCCAGAACTATGGCTACACCTTC.

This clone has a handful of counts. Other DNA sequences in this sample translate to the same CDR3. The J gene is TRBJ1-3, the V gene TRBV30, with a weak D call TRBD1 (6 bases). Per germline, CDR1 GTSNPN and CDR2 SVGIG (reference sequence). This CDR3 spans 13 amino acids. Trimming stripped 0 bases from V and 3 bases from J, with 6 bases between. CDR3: CAWSVQGGNTIYF. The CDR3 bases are TGTGCCTGGAGTGTACAGGGTGGAAACACCATATATTTT. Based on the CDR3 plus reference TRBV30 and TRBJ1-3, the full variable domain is SQTIHQWPATLVQPVGSPLSLECTVEGTSNPNLYWYRQAAGRGLQLLFYSVGIGQISSEVPQNLSASRPQDRQFILSSKKLLLSDSGFYLCAWSVQGGNTIYFGEGSWLTVV.

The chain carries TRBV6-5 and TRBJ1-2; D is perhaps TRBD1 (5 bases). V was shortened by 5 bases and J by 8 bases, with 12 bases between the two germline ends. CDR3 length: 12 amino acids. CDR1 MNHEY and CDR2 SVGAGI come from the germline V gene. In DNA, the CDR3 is TGTGCCAGCAGTCCTGGGGCGGAGGGCTACACCTTC. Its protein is CASSPGAEGYTF.

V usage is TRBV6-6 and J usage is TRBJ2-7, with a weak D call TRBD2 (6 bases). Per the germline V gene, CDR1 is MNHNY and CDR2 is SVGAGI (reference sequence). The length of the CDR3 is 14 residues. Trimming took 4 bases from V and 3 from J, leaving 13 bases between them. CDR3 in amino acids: CASSSGLANYEQYF. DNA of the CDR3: TGTGCCAGCAGTTCGGGACTTGCCAACTACGAGCAGTACTTC.

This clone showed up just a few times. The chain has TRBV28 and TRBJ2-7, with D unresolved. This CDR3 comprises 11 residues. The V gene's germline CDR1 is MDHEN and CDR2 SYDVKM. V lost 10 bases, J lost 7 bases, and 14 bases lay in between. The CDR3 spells CAILSSGEQYF. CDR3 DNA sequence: TGTGCCATCCTATCCTCTGGTGAGCAGTACTTC. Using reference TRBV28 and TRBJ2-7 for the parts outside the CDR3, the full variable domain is DVKVTQSSRYLVKRTGEKVFLECVQDMDHENMFWYRQDPGLGLRLIYFSYDVKMKEKGDIPEGYSVSREKKERFSLILESASTNQTSMYLCAILSSGEQYFGPGTRLTVT.

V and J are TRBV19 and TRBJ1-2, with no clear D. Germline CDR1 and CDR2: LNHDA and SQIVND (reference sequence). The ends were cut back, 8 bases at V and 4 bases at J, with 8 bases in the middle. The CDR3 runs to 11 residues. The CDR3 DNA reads TGTGCCAGTTCCGGGAGCTATGGCTACACCTTC. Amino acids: CASSGSYGYTF.

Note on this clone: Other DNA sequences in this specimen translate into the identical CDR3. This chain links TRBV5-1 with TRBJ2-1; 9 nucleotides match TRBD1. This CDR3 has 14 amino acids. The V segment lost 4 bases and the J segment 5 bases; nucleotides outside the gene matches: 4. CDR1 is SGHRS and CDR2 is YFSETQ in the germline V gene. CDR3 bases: TGCGCCAGCAGCCTGGGACAGGGTAACAATGAGCAGTTCTTC. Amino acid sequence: CASSLGQGNNEQFF. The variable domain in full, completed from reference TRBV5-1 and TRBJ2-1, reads KAGVTQTPRYLIKTRGQQVTLSCSPISGHRSVSWYQQTPGQGLQFLFEYFSETQRNKGNFPGRFSGRQFSNSRSEMNVSTLELGDSALYLCASSLGQGNNEQFFGPGTRLTVL.

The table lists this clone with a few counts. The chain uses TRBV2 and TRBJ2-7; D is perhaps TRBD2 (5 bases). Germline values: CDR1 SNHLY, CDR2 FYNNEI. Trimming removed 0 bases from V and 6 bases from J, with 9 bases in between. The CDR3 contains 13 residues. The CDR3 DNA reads TGTGCCAGCAGTGAAGCAACTAGAACCGAGCAGTACTTC. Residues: CASSEATRTEQYF. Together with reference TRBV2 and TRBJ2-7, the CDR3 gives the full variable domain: EPEVTQTPSHQVTQMGQEVILRCVPISNHLYFYWYRQILGQKVEFLVSFYNNEISEKSEIFDDQFSVERPDGSNFTLKIRSTKLEDSAMYFCASSEATRTEQYFGPGTRLTVT.

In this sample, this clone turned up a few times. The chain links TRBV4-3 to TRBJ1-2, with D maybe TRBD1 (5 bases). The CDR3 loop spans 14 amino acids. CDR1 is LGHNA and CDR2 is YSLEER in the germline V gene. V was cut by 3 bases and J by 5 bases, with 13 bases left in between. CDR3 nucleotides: TGCGCCAGCAGCCAGATGGGGGGGTGGTATGGCTACACCTTC. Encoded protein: CASSQMGGWYGYTF.

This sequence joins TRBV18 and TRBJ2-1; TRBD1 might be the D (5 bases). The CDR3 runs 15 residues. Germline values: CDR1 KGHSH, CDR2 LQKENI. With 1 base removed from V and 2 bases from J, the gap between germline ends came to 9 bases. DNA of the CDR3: TGTGCCAGCTCACCACTCCAGGGTCCCTACAATGAGCAGTTCTTC. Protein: CASSPLQGPYNEQFF.

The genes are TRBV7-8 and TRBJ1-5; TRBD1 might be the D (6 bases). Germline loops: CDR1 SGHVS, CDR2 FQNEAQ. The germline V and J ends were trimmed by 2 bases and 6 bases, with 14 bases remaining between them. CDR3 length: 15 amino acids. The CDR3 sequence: CASSLSWTDLQPQHF. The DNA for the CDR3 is TGTGCCAGCAGCTTATCGTGGACAGACCTTCAGCCCCAGCATTTT.

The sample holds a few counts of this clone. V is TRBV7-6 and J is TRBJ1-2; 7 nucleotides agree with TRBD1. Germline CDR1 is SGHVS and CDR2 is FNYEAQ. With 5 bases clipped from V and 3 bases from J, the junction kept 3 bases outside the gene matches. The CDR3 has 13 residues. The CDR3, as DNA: TGTGCCAGCAGCGACAGGGCCGACTATGGCTACACCTTC. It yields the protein CASSDRADYGYTF.

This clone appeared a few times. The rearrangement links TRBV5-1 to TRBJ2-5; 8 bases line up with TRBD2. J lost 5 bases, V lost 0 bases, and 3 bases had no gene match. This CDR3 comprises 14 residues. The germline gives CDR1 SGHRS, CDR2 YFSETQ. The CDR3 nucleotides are TGCGCCAGCAGCTTGGGGACTAGCTGGGAGACCCAGTACTTC. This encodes CASSLGTSWETQYF. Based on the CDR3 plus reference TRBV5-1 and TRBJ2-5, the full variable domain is KAGVTQTPRYLIKTRGQQVTLSCSPISGHRSVSWYQQTPGQGLQFLFEYFSETQRNKGNFPGRFSGRQFSNSRSEMNVSTLELGDSALYLCASSLGTSWETQYFGPGTRLLVL.